One sample yielded the 5 T cell receptor beta chains listed below, sequenced in a study of cytomegalovirus exposure and HLA in healthy donors. The repertoire was sequenced with immunoSEQ multiplex PCR; TCRdb's copy has only in-frame clones and lacks some. Among over 110,000 clones listed, roughly 86% were seen once. The specimen sequenced was PBMCs. The origin of the receptors is a man aged 18 to 29 in good health and CMV-seropositive.

The chain links TRBV19 to TRBJ1-1; D perhaps matches TRBD1 (5 bases). V was shortened by 3 bases and J by 5 bases, with 16 bases between the two germline ends. In germline, CDR1 is LNHDA, CDR2 SQIVND (reference sequence). This CDR3 comprises 15 residues. CDR3 loop: CASSMSPNRQTEAFF. CDR3 DNA sequence: TGTGCCAGTAGTATGTCCCCGAACAGGCAGACTGAAGCTTTCTTT.

This clone was detected once. The genes are TRBV4-1 and TRBJ2-2, with TRBD2 identical over 7 bases. The germline V gene has CDR1 MGHRA and CDR2 YSYEKL. Losses at the gene ends were 0 bases for V and 8 bases for J; bases not matched to a gene: 15. This CDR3 region has 18 residues. CDR3 sequence reads: CASSQDPLGGVTVGELFF. CDR3 DNA: TGCGCCAGCAGCCAAGATCCGTTGGGAGGGGTCACAGTGGGGGAGCTGTTTTTT.

The chain uses TRBV21-1 and TRBJ2-5; the table's D call, TRBD2, has no DNA check behind it. TRBV21-1 is classified as a pseudogene. This CDR3 is 11 amino acids long. The CDR3 here is CASSRRKTQYF. In DNA, the CDR3 is TGTGCCAGCAGCAGGAGAAAGACCCAGTACTTC.

This sequence joins TRBV7-7 and TRBJ2-2; 9 nucleotides line up with TRBD1. This CDR3 has 15 residues. CDR1 is SSHAT, CDR2 FNYEAQ, per germline (reference sequence). V trimming: 6 bases; J trimming: 4 bases; junction bases outside the gene matches: 6. This CDR3 is CASRLGTGSTGELFF. As DNA, the CDR3 is TGTGCCAGCAGACTCGGGACAGGGAGCACCGGGGAGCTGTTTTTT. The full variable domain, rest sourced from reference TRBV7-7 and TRBJ2-2, is GAGVSQSPRYKVTKRGQDVTLRCDPISSHATLYWYQQALGQGPEFLTYFNYEAQPDKSGLPSDRFSAERPEGSISTLTIQRTEQRDSAMYRCASRLGTGSTGELFFGEGSRLTVL.

The sample holds a few counts of this clone. The sample has other DNA sequences that encode this CDR3 too. The chain is built from TRBV6-5 and TRBJ2-4; tentatively, D is TRBD1 (5 bases). The germline gives CDR1 MNHEY, CDR2 SVGAGI. V lost 4 bases, J lost 4 bases, and 8 bases lay in between. The CDR3 has 13 amino acids. The CDR3 loop reads CASSFDRKNIQYF. The CDR3 nucleotides read TGTGCCAGCAGTTTTGACAGAAAAAACATTCAGTACTTC.